A single sample is the source of the 9 T cell receptor beta chains below, sequenced in a study of CD8 T cells in Susac syndrome. Random hexamers served to reverse transcribe about 0.5 to 1 ug RNA. TCRdb used MiXCR to reprocess the immunoSEQ multiplex PCR reads, holding one entry per CDR3 protein. This sample has 200,000 to 250,000 distinct CDR3 sequences, with approximately 94% found just once. The sample comprised CD4+ T cells from PBMCs. Source of these receptors: a human donor with Susac syndrome.

The chain combines TRBV5-1 with TRBJ1-2; D ambiguous. The V end lost 0 bases, the J end lost 3 bases, and 6 bases lay between the germline ends. Germline values: CDR1 SGHRS, CDR2 YFSETQ. The CDR3 has 13 amino acids. The CDR3 sequence: CASSLETDYGYTF. The CDR3 DNA reads TGCGCCAGCAGCTTGGAGACCGACTATGGCTACACCTTC. The full variable domain, rest sourced from reference TRBV5-1 and TRBJ1-2, is KAGVTQTPRYLIKTRGQQVTLSCSPISGHRSVSWYQQTPGQGLQFLFEYFSETQRNKGNFPGRFSGRQFSNSRSEMNVSTLELGDSALYLCASSLETDYGYTFGSGTRLTVV.

The rearrangement uses TRBV4-1 and TRBJ2-5, with D possibly being TRBD1 (6 bases). Per germline, CDR1 MGHRA and CDR2 YSYEKL. The CDR3 is 17 residues long. V gave up 1 base and J gave up 0 bases, with 15 bases separating them. The CDR3 DNA reads TGCGCCAGCAGCCAAGTCGGGCAGGGGCTTCACCAAGAGACCCAGTACTTC. This codes for CASSQVGQGLHQETQYF.

The rearrangement uses TRBV12-3 or TRBV12-4 and TRBJ2-7; 9 bases agree with TRBD1. J was trimmed by 5 bases and V by 6 bases; bases with no gene match: 11. The CDR3 contains 15 residues. The CDR3 nucleotides are TGTGCCAGCAGCTCCCCCGGGACAGGGTTCAACGAGCAGTACTTC. Translated: CASSSPGTGFNEQYF.

The chain is built from TRBV2 and TRBJ2-1; 7 bases agree with TRBD2. Trimming cost V 2 bases and J 9 bases; bases outside gene matches: 7. Germline values: CDR1 SNHLY, CDR2 FYNNEI. The CDR3 consists of 14 residues. The CDR3 sequence: CASSERTSLGEQFF. CDR3 DNA: TGTGCCAGCAGTGAACGGACTAGTCTGGGTGAGCAGTTCTTC.

The chain is built from TRBV6-6 and TRBJ1-5; D is ambiguous. The germline V gene encodes CDR1 MNHNY and CDR2 SVGAGI (reference sequence). With 2 bases removed from V and 9 bases from J, the gap between germline ends came to 11 bases. The CDR3 length is 13 residues. The CDR3 loop reads CASSYDWDGPQHF. CDR3 nucleotides: TGTGCCAGCAGTTACGACTGGGATGGGCCCCAGCATTTT.

This rearrangement joins TRBV24-1 to TRBJ1-5; 7 bases align to TRBD1. This CDR3 has 15 amino acids. V lost 5 bases and J lost 0; bases outside the gene matches: 3. Germline CDR1 KGHDR, CDR2 SFDVKD. CDR3 DNA sequence: TGTGCCACCAGTGGTCGACAGGGTAGCAATCAGCCCCAGCATTTT. This codes for CATSGRQGSNQPQHF.

The genes are TRBV20-1 and TRBJ2-2, with D tentatively TRBD1 or TRBD2 (5 bases each). Germline CDR1 DFQATT, CDR2 SNEGSKA (reference sequence). The V gene lost 3 bases and the J gene lost 3 bases, with 8 bases spanning the gap. The CDR3 loop spans 13 amino acids. CDR3 in amino acids: CSASEGYTGELFF. DNA of the CDR3: TGCAGTGCTAGCGAGGGGTACACCGGGGAGCTGTTTTTT.

This sequence joins TRBV4-2 and TRBJ2-3; D ambiguous. Trimming took off 0 bases at V and 1 base at J, with 11 bases between the two ends. Germline V lookup: CDR1 LGHNA, CDR2 YNFKEQ. This CDR3 region has 16 residues. The CDR3 nucleotides read TGTGCCAGCAGCCAAGATGGGATAGGAGGCACAGATACGCAGTATTTT. It translates to CASSQDGIGGTDTQYF.

V usage is TRBV4-2 and J usage is TRBJ1-2, with D maybe TRBD1 (5 bases). The CDR3 extends over 15 amino acids. Trimming pared 5 bases from V and 5 bases from J, leaving 18 bases between. Germline loops: CDR1 LGHNA, CDR2 YNFKEQ. CDR3 residues: CASSSGGEGLYGYTF. CDR3 in DNA: TGTGCCAGCAGCTCGGGCGGCGAGGGGCTGTATGGCTACACCTTC.